These T cell receptor beta chains were read from a single sample in a study of cytomegalovirus exposure and HLA in healthy donors. TCRdb keeps only in-frame clones here, not all; method: immunoSEQ multiplex PCR. The profile shows around 94,000 clones, roughly four fifths of them singletons. Sequenced input: PBMCs. These TCRs come from a woman aged 60-70 years in good health and CMV-seropositive. Each CDR3 is given with its conserved first and last residue. The D gene is left open where the match is weak. Some rows have no size entry. The others give once, few or many, or a class for an expanded clone.

J: TRBJ2-7; D: NA; size: few; V: TRBV6-5; CDR3: CASSLGQSYEQYF; DNA: TGTGCCAGCAGTTTAGGACAGTCCTACGAGCAGTACTTC
J: TRBJ2-7; D: TRBD2; size: NA; V: TRBV27; CDR3: CASSLTSGGSYEQYF; DNA: TGTGCCAGCAGCCTGACTAGCGGGGGATCCTACGAGCAGTACTTC
J: TRBJ2-7; D: NA; size: NA; V: TRBV7-3; CDR3: CASSFGTDYEQYF; DNA: TGTGCCAGCAGCTTCGGGACTGACTACGAGCAGTACTTC
J: TRBJ1-1; D: NA; size: NA; V: TRBV7-9; CDR3: CASSLDQSGAEAFF; DNA: TGTGCCAGCAGCTTAGATCAGTCGGGGGCTGAAGCTTTCTTT
J: TRBJ2-1; D: NA; size: NA; V: TRBV2; CDR3: CASSDYRRSLF; DNA: TGTGCCAGCAGTGATTACAGGCGGTCGCTCTTC
J: TRBJ2-3; D: TRBD2; size: NA; V: TRBV7-9; CDR3: CASSPSGGASSTDTQYF; DNA: TGTGCCAGCAGCCCTAGCGGGGGTGCCTCTAGCACAGATACGCAGTATTTT
J: TRBJ2-2; D: NA; size: NA; V: TRBV30; CDR3: CAWSLKSRVGTGELFF; DNA: TGTGCCTGGAGTTTAAAAAGCAGGGTGGGGACCGGGGAGCTGTTTTTT
J: TRBJ2-7; D: TRBD2; size: NA; V: TRBV11-3; CDR3: CASSEGTSGSFYEQYF; DNA: TGTGCCAGCAGCGAGGGGACTAGCGGGAGTTTCTACGAGCAGTACTTC
J: TRBJ1-4; D: NA; size: NA; V: TRBV4-2; CDR3: CASSQEIVVLATNEKLFF; DNA: TGTGCCAGCAGCCAAGAGATTGTAGTCCTTGCAACTAATGAAAAACTGTTTTTT
J: TRBJ2-3; D: NA; size: NA; V: TRBV27; CDR3: CASSFSGAVTDTQYF; DNA: TGTGCCAGCAGTTTTTCAGGGGCGGTTACAGATACGCAGTATTTT
J: TRBJ2-1; D: TRBD2; size: NA; V: TRBV14; CDR3: CASSQEGAGLAVSYNEQFF; DNA: TGTGCCAGCAGCCAAGAAGGTGCGGGACTAGCGGTCTCCTACAATGAGCAGTTCTTC
J: TRBJ2-1; D: TRBD2; size: NA; V: TRBV5-4; CDR3: CASSAGLEGGGEQFF; DNA: TGTGCCAGCAGCGCCGGACTAGAAGGCGGAGGTGAGCAGTTCTTC
J: TRBJ2-2; D: NA; size: few; V: TRBV6-6; CDR3: CASITGNTGELFF; DNA: TGTGCCAGCATCACAGGCAACACCGGGGAGCTGTTTTTT
J: TRBJ1-2; D: TRBD1; size: NA; V: TRBV6-1; CDR3: CASTDAGQFGYGYTF; DNA: TGTGCCAGCACTGACGCGGGACAGTTTGGCTATGGCTACACCTTC
J: TRBJ2-2; D: NA; size: NA; V: TRBV5-5; CDR3: CASRHTGPGELFF; DNA: TGTGCCAGCAGACATACAGGGCCCGGGGAGCTGTTTTTT
J: TRBJ1-2; D: NA; size: NA; V: TRBV19; CDR3: CASSGDFGYGYTF; DNA: TGTGCCAGTAGTGGGGACTTTGGTTATGGCTACACCTTC
J: TRBJ1-2; D: NA; size: NA; V: TRBV18; CDR3: CASSPPTGVSGYGYTF; DNA: TGTGCCAGCTCACCACCGACGGGAGTGAGTGGGTATGGCTACACCTTC
J: TRBJ2-7; D: TRBD1; size: once; V: TRBV29-1; CDR3: CSVRQGTTKEQYF; DNA: TGCAGCGTTAGACAGGGGACGACGAAAGAGCAGTACTTC
J: TRBJ1-3; D: NA; size: NA; V: TRBV9; CDR3: CASSEITGDPGNTIYF; DNA: TGTGCCAGCAGCGAAATTACAGGAGACCCGGGAAACACCATATATTTT
J: TRBJ1-2; D: TRBD1; size: few; V: TRBV6-5; CDR3: CASREHRDRGGYTF; DNA: TGTGCCAGCAGGGAACATCGGGACAGGGGAGGCTACACCTTC
J: TRBJ2-7; D: TRBD1; size: few; V: TRBV6-5; CDR3: CASSRFGTGSYEQYF; DNA: TGTGCCAGCAGCCGCTTTGGGACAGGTTCCTACGAGCAGTACTTC
J: TRBJ2-7; D: TRBD1; size: NA; V: TRBV6-1; CDR3: CASRLGQWYSYEQYF; DNA: TGTGCCAGCAGACTGGGACAGTGGTACTCCTACGAGCAGTACTTC
J: TRBJ2-1; D: NA; size: NA; V: TRBV2; CDR3: CASSEGASSYNEQFF; DNA: TGTGCCAGCAGTGAAGGCGCTAGCTCCTACAATGAGCAGTTCTTC
J: TRBJ2-2; D: NA; size: NA; V: TRBV5-1; CDR3: CASSTQGANTGELFF; DNA: TGCGCCAGCAGCACCCAAGGGGCGAACACCGGGGAGCTGTTTTTT
J: TRBJ2-1; D: NA; size: NA; V: TRBV4-1; CDR3: CASSQGRGISQRYNEQFF; DNA: TGCGCCAGCAGCCAAGGCCGGGGGATCTCCCAGAGATACAATGAGCAGTTCTTC
J: TRBJ1-1; D: NA; size: NA; V: TRBV29-1; CDR3: CSVDDRNTEAFF; DNA: TGCAGCGTTGATGACAGAAACACTGAAGCTTTCTTT
J: TRBJ2-5; D: NA; size: NA; V: TRBV19; CDR3: CASSIRGLETQYF; DNA: TGTGCCAGTAGTATCCGGGGGTTGGAGACCCAGTACTTC
J: TRBJ2-7; D: TRBD1; size: few; V: TRBV19; CDR3: CASSMRGRQYEQYF; DNA: TGTGCCAGTAGTATGAGGGGGCGGCAGTACGAGCAGTACTTC
J: TRBJ2-3; D: NA; size: NA; V: TRBV20-1; CDR3: CSAKTNLEQYF; DNA: TGCAGTGCTAAAACCAATCTAGAACAGTATTTT
J: TRBJ2-7; D: NA; size: NA; V: TRBV5-6; CDR3: CASSPGTFAYEQYF; DNA: TGTGCCAGCAGCCCCGGGACTTTCGCCTACGAGCAGTACTTC
J: TRBJ2-3; D: NA; size: once; V: TRBV10-3; CDR3: CAISDRDTQYF; DNA: TGTGCCATCAGTGACAGAGATACGCAGTATTTT
J: TRBJ2-1; D: TRBD2; size: NA; V: TRBV28; CDR3: CASSPPGASGAYNEQFF; DNA: TGTGCCAGCAGTCCCCCCGGCGCTAGCGGGGCGTACAATGAGCAGTTCTTC
J: TRBJ1-1; D: TRBD1; size: NA; V: TRBV19; CDR3: CASRPRTGKHEAFF; DNA: TGTGCCAGTAGACCAAGGACAGGAAAACATGAAGCTTTCTTT
J: TRBJ1-1; D: NA; size: NA; V: TRBV10-2; CDR3: CASSDAGISTEAFF; DNA: TGCGCCAGCAGTGACGCAGGGATTAGCACTGAAGCTTTCTTT
J: TRBJ2-7; D: TRBD1; size: NA; V: TRBV18; CDR3: CASSRQGVYEQYF; DNA: TGTGCCAGCTCAAGACAGGGGGTTTACGAGCAGTACTTC
J: TRBJ1-2; D: TRBD1; size: NA; V: TRBV30; CDR3: CAGTGLTYGYTF; DNA: TGTGCCGGGACAGGGCTAACCTATGGCTACACCTTC
J: TRBJ1-2; D: NA; size: once; V: TRBV6-1; CDR3: CASSELPWQAGYTF; DNA: TGTGCCAGCAGTGAACTCCCTTGGCAGGCCGGCTACACCTTC
J: TRBJ2-7; D: TRBD1; size: NA; V: TRBV5-1; CDR3: CASSLVGQAPSEQYF; DNA: TGCGCCAGCAGCTTGGTGGGACAGGCCCCCTCCGAGCAGTACTTC
J: TRBJ2-1; D: TRBD2; size: few; V: TRBV5-1; CDR3: CASSLAPSGISNEQFF; DNA: TGCGCCAGCAGCTTGGCACCTAGCGGGATTAGCAATGAGCAGTTCTTC
J: TRBJ1-2; D: TRBD1; size: NA; V: TRBV7-2; CDR3: CASSRTGSDYGYTF; DNA: TGTGCCAGCAGCCGGACAGGCTCGGACTATGGCTACACCTTC
J: TRBJ1-2; D: NA; size: NA; V: TRBV27; CDR3: CASSSRGLHGYTF; DNA: TGTGCCAGCAGTTCCAGGGGTCTCCATGGCTACACCTTC
J: TRBJ2-3; D: NA; size: NA; V: TRBV9; CDR3: CASSVEPGKEDTQYF; DNA: TGTGCCAGCAGCGTAGAACCGGGAAAGGAAGATACGCAGTATTTT
J: TRBJ1-4; D: TRBD1; size: NA; V: TRBV5-1; CDR3: CASRQTGGTNEKLFF; DNA: TGCGCCAGCAGGCAAACAGGGGGAACTAATGAAAAACTGTTTTTT
J: TRBJ2-2; D: NA; size: NA; V: TRBV14; CDR3: CASSQEALRGYTGELFF; DNA: TGTGCCAGCAGCCAAGAAGCTCTACGGGGGTACACCGGGGAGCTGTTTTTT
J: TRBJ2-5; D: TRBD1; size: NA; V: TRBV7-3; CDR3: CASSLFGTGGGETQYF; DNA: TGTGCCAGCAGCCTGTTCGGGACAGGGGGCGGGGAGACCCAGTACTTC
J: TRBJ1-4; D: TRBD1; size: NA; V: TRBV18; CDR3: CASSPRQGNEKLFF; DNA: TGTGCCAGCTCACCCCGACAGGGGAATGAAAAACTGTTTTTT
J: TRBJ2-2; D: TRBD2; size: NA; V: TRBV5-1; CDR3: CASSYRQGLSTGELFF; DNA: TGCGCCAGCAGCTACCGGCAGGGACTATCCACCGGGGAGCTGTTTTTT
J: TRBJ2-7; D: TRBD1; size: NA; V: TRBV29-1; CDR3: CSVEGTGASKQYF; DNA: TGCAGCGTTGAAGGGACAGGCGCATCTAAGCAGTACTTC
J: TRBJ2-7; D: NA; size: NA; V: TRBV5-8; CDR3: CASSLYKYEQYF; DNA: TGTGCCAGCAGCTTATACAAGTACGAGCAGTACTTC
J: TRBJ1-2; D: TRBD1; size: NA; V: TRBV9; CDR3: CASSENRGYGYTF; DNA: TGTGCCAGCAGTGAAAACAGGGGCTATGGCTACACCTTC
J: TRBJ1-4; D: NA; size: NA; V: TRBV5-5; CDR3: CASSWGGATNEKLFF; DNA: TGTGCCAGCAGCTGGGGGGGTGCGACTAATGAAAAACTGTTTTTT
J: TRBJ2-3; D: TRBD2; size: once; V: TRBV27; CDR3: CASSFLAGGTDTQYF; DNA: TGTGCCAGCAGTTTTCTAGCGGGCGGCACAGATACGCAGTATTTT
J: TRBJ2-7; D: NA; size: NA; V: TRBV6-1; CDR3: CASSEWAGDQYEQYF; DNA: TGTGCCAGCAGTGAATGGGCAGGGGACCAGTACGAGCAGTACTTC
J: TRBJ2-7; D: TRBD2; size: NA; V: TRBV4-1; CDR3: CASSQDAGTSGRLPYEQYF; DNA: TGCGCCAGCAGCCAAGACGCGGGGACTAGCGGGAGGCTTCCCTACGAGCAGTACTTC